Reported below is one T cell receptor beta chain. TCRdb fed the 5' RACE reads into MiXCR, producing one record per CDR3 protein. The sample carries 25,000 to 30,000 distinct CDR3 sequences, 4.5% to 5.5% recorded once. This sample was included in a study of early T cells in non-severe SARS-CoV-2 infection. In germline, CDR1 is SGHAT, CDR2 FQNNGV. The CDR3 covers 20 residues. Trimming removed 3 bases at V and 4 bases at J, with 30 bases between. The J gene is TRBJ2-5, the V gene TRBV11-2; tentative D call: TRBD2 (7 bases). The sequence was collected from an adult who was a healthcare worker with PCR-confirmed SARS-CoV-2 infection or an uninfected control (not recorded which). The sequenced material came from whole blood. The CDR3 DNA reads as TGTGCCAGCAGCTTGACCCTACGGGGGGCCGGGACACCCTGGAGAGAGACCCAGTACTTC. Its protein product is CASSLTLRGAGTPWRETQYF.